Sequencing of this T cell receptor beta chain was carried out in a study of shared clonotypes between healthy human individuals. About the study: CD8 memory received one plate per donor, CD8 naive two, CD4 memory three and CD4 naive three.

As for this clone: The target antigen is unknown.

The data were produced by immunoSEQ multiplex PCR, yet TCRdb's version contains in-frame clones alone and is incomplete. The table records 2,500,000 or so clones, more than 80% of them present only once. This CDR3 is 16 amino acids long. V lost 6 bases to trimming and J lost 3 bases; unmatched junction nucleotides: 9. CDR1 and CDR2 from the germline V gene are MNHNY and SVGAGI (reference sequence). Whole-study results and caveats: Clonotype sharing among donors was expected to depend on sequencing depth. Some clonotypes were shared by all four sorted-subset donors, while others were not shared. The non-shared ones had lower generation probabilities than the shared ones.

A CD45RA-negative memory subset and a CD45RA+ naive subset were separated from the CD4+ cells. This clonotype originated in a man aged 18 to 35 in good health. The sample was naive CD4+ T cells sorted from blood. Described subset: CD45RA+ positively selected. This sequence joins TRBV6-6 and TRBJ1-5; 9 bases map to TRBD1. This chain's CDR3 is CASSPGTGLTNQPQHF. CDR3 bases: TGTGCCAGCAGCCCCGGGACAGGGTTGACCAATCAGCCCCAGCATTTT.